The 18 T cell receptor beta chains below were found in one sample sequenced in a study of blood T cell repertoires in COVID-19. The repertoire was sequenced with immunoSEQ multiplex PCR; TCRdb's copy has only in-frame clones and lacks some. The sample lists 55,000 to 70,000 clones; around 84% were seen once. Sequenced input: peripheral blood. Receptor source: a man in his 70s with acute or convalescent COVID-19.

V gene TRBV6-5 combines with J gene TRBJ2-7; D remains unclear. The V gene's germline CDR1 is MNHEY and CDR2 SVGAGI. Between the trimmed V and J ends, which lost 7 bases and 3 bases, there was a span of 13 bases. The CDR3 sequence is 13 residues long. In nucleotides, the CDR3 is TGTGCCAGCATCCGAGACATCAACTACGAGCAGTACTTC. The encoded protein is CASIRDINYEQYF.

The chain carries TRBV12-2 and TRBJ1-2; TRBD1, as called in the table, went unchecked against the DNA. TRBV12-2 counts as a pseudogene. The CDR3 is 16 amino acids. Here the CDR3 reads CAGVRWGGPPNYGYTF. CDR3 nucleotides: TGTGCAGGAGTCAGGTGGGGCGGCCCACCCAACTATGGCTACACCTTC.

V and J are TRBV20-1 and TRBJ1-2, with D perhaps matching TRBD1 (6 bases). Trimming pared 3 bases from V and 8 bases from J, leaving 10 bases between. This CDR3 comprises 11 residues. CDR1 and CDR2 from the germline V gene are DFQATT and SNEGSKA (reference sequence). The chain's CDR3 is CSASPGVGYTF. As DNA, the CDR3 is TGCAGTGCTAGTCCAGGGGTGGGCTACACCTTC.

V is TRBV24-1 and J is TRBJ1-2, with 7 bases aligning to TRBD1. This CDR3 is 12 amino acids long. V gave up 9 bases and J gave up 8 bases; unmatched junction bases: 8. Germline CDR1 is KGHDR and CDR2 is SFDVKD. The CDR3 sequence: CATWTGSGGYTF. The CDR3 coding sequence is TGTGCCACCTGGACAGGCTCGGGAGGCTACACCTTC.

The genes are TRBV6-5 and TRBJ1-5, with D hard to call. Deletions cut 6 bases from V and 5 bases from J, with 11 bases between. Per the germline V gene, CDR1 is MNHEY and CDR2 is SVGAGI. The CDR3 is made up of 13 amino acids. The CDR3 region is CASRISEDQPQHF. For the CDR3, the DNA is TGTGCCAGCAGGATATCGGAGGATCAGCCCCAGCATTTT.

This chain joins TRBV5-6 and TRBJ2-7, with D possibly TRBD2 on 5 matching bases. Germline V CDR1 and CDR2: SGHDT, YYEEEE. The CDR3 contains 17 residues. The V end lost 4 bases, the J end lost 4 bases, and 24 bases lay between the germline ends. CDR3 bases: TGTGCCAGCAGCCTGGTTTTTTTCGGGATTACGGGATACGAGCAGTACTTC. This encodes CASSLVFFGITGYEQYF.

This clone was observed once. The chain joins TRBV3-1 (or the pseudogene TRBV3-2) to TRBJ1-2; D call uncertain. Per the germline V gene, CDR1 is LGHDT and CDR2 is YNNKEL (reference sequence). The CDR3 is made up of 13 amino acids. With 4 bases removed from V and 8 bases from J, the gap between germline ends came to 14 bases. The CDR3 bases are TGTGCCAGCAGCCTCTATGAGGGTAGCGGCTACACCTTC. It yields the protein CASSLYEGSGYTF.

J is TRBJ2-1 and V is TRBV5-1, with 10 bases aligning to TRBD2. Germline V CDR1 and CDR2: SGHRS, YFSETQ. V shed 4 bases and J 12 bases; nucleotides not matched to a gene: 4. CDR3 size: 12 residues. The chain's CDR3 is CASSLEREGQFF. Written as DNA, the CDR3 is TGCGCCAGCAGCCTCGAGCGGGAGGGGCAGTTCTTC.

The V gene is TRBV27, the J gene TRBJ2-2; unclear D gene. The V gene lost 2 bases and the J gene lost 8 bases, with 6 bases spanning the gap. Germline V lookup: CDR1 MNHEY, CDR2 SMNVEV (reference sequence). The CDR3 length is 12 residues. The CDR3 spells CASSLRVGELFF. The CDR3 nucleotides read TGTGCCAGCAGTTTACGCGTAGGGGAGCTGTTTTTT.

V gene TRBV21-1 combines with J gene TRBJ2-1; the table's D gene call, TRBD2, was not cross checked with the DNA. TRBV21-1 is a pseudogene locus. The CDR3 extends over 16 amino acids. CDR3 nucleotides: TGTGCCAGCAGCAAATGGACTAGCGGGAGGGCCGATGAGCAGTTCTTC. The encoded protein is CASSKWTSGRADEQFF.

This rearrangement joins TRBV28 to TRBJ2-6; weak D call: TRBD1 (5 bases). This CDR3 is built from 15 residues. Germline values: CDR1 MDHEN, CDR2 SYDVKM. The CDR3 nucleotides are TGTGCGGGTGGTCGTAGGGGCTCTGGGGCCAACGTCCTGACTTTC. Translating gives CAGGRRGSGANVLTF.

The CDR3 nucleotides read TGCGCCAGCAGCCCAACCTGGGAGGGAGGGGAGACCCAGTACTTC. Translation: CASSPTWEGGETQYF. This chain joins TRBV5-1 and TRBJ2-5; 7 bases agree with TRBD2. With V trimmed by 4 bases and J by 5 bases, 11 bases remained unmatched. Germline V lookup: CDR1 SGHRS, CDR2 YFSETQ. CDR3 length: 15 residues.

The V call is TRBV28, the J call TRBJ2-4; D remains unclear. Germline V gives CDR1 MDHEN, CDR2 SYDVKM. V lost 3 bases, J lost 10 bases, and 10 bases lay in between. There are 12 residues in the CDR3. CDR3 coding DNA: TGTGCCAGCAGTTTCGGTGTCGGGATTCAGTACTTC. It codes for CASSFGVGIQYF.

The DNA for the CDR3 is TGCGCCAGCAGCCAGAGCGGGGTAGAGGGGGATACGCAGTATTTT. This encodes CASSQSGVEGDTQYF. The chain couples TRBV5-1 to TRBJ2-3, with TRBD2 matching over 7 bases. Germline CDR1 SGHRS, CDR2 YFSETQ. This CDR3 has 15 amino acids. Losses at the gene ends were 4 bases for V and 6 bases for J; bases not matched to a gene: 11.

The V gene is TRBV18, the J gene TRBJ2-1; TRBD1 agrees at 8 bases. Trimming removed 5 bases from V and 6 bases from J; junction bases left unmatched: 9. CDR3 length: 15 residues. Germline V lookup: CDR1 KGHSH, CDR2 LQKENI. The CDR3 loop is CASSYQGQVINEQFF. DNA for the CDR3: TGTGCCAGCTCATACCAGGGACAGGTAATCAATGAGCAGTTCTTC.

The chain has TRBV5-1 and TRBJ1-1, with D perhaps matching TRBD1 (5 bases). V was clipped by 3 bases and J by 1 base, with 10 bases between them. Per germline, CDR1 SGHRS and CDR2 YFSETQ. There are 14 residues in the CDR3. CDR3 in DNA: TGCGCCAGCAGCTGGCAGGGTGGGAACACTGAAGCTTTCTTT. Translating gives CASSWQGGNTEAFF.

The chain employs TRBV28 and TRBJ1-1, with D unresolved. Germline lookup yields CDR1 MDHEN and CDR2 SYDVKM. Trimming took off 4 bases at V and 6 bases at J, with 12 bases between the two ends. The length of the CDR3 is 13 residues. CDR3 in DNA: TGTGCCAGCAGTTCAGGCGGGAGGGCTGAAGCTTTCTTT. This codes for CASSSGGRAEAFF.

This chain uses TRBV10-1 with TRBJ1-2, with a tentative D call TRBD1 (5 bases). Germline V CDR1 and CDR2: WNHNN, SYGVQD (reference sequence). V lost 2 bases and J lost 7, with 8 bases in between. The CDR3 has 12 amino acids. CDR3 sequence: CASSEQGAGYTF. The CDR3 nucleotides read TGCGCCAGCAGTGAGCAGGGTGCTGGCTACACCTTC.